What follows are 2 T cell receptor beta chains derived from one specimen sequenced in a study of beta chain features in type 1 diabetes. What was sequenced were expressed TCRB transcripts, since all of the isolated RNA had been reverse transcribed. Assay: immunoSEQ multiplex PCR; the TCRdb copy retains only in-frame clones and omits some. The sample lists 200,000 to 250,000 clones, approximately 14% occurring once. Sequences were obtained from naive CD4+ T cells from blood. The receptors were sampled from a woman aged 40-49 years in good health.

A few counts support this clone. The chain employs TRBV5-1 and TRBJ2-3, with a tentative D call TRBD2 (5 bases). The V end was cut by 4 bases, the J end by 5 bases, with 8 bases between. The germline CDR1 and CDR2 sequences are SGHRS and YFSETQ. The CDR3 runs to 12 residues. CDR3 in DNA: TGCGCCAGCAGCCGGGATAGAGATACGCAGTATTTT. Its translation is CASSRDRDTQYF.

The V and J genes are TRBV6-5 and TRBJ2-7; D call uncertain. This CDR3 region has 14 residues. Germline CDR1 reads MNHEY; CDR2 reads SVGAGI. V was cut by 0 bases and J by 4 bases, with 10 bases left in between. CDR3 residues: CASSYSYSTYEQYF. DNA for the CDR3: TGTGCCAGCAGTTACTCTTACAGTACTTACGAGCAGTACTTC.